This TCR beta chain derives from a study of post-analysis software for immune sequencing data. Study-wide background: Courses of disease covered relapsing-remitting, secondary progressive and progressive-relapsing multiple sclerosis. General study findings and limits: There was significantly lower normalized Chao1 diversity in multiple sclerosis patients than in controls. When the samples were clustered directly with F measure, those that had been prepared in the same batch showed strong co-clustering.

Worth noting for this clonotype: The antigen remains unidentified.

cDNA libraries for TCR beta contained unique molecular identifiers. TCRdb called the PCR reads again in MiXCR, with one record for every CDR3 protein. The repertoire includes roughly 430,000 distinct CDR3 sequences, over 30% of them detected once, and 7.6% sits in the top ten. The source material was blood. The TCR originated in a girl aged 2 to 10 with multiple sclerosis.

The CDR3 sequence: CASRERPREQYF. In DNA, the CDR3 is TGTGCCAGCCGGGAGCGGCCCAGGGAGCAGTACTTC. The chain links TRBV12-3 or TRBV12-4 to TRBJ2-7; TRBD2 is a possible D gene (6 bases). The CDR3 length is 12 residues. V dropped 8 bases and J dropped 7 bases, with 15 bases sitting between them.